What follows are 25 T cell receptor beta chains derived from one specimen sequenced in a study of T cells in Graves' hyperthyroidism and ophthalmopathy. Amplified regions were TCR beta CDR3 sequences from RNA transcripts. A first-round RT-PCR of the TCR CDR3 used the HTBI primer set. TCRdb re-called the multiplex PCR reads through MiXCR, storing one row per CDR3 protein. The top ten hold roughly 29% of the sample, which has 470,000 or so distinct CDR3 sequences, around 21% seen once. Source material: blood. The receptors were sampled from a man younger than 35 with Graves' hyperthyroidism.

In its sample, this clonotype was seen many times. CDR3 protein: CSADGTAGNTIYF. The CDR3 nucleotides are TGCAGTGCCGATGGGACAGCTGGAAACACCATATATTTT. This chain connects TRBV20-1 to TRBJ1-3, with 7 bases fitting TRBD1. With 6 bases clipped from V and 2 bases from J, the junction kept 4 bases outside the gene matches. Germline V gene data show CDR1 as DFQATT and CDR2 as SNEGSKA (reference sequence). The CDR3 runs 13 residues.

The chain couples TRBV7-2 to TRBJ2-2; weak D call: TRBD1 (6 bases). The germline V gene encodes CDR1 SGHTA and CDR2 FQGNSA. CDR3 size: 14 residues. V was pared by 7 bases and J by 3 bases, with 12 bases between. DNA for the CDR3: TGTGCCAGCACCCCCGCAGGGGACACCGGGGAGCTGTTTTTT. This gives the protein CASTPAGDTGELFF.

The chain combines TRBV2 with TRBJ1-1, with TRBD1 matching 9 bases. The CDR3 runs to 15 residues. J lost 2 bases, V lost 7 bases, and 8 bases had no gene match. Germline V CDR1 and CDR2: SNHLY, FYNNEI. CDR3 bases: TGTGCCAGCAAGGCTGGGACAGGGAGAAACACTGAAGCTTTCTTT. Protein sequence: CASKAGTGRNTEAFF.

A few counts support this clonotype. The J gene is TRBJ1-1, the V gene TRBV19; D is possibly TRBD1 (6 bases). CDR3 size: 14 residues. The germline V gene encodes CDR1 LNHDA and CDR2 SQIVND (reference sequence). V was pared by 5 bases and J by 3 bases, with 13 bases between. The CDR3 sequence: CASSEAGEDTEAFF. In nucleotides, the CDR3 is TGTGCCAGTAGTGAGGCAGGGGAGGACACTGAAGCTTTCTTT.

V usage is TRBV6-2 or TRBV6-3 and J usage is TRBJ2-7; D is tentatively TRBD1 or TRBD2 (6 bases each). The CDR3 consists of 18 residues. V dropped 0 bases and J dropped 3 bases, with 21 bases sitting between them. CDR1 is MNHEY, CDR2 SVGEGT, per germline. The CDR3 spells CASSYSNGLGGRVYEQYF. The CDR3 DNA is TGTGCCAGCAGTTACTCGAATGGTCTTGGGGGGCGCGTCTACGAGCAGTACTTC.

This chain uses TRBV12-3 or TRBV12-4 with TRBJ2-5; TRBD2 might be the D (6 bases). V was pared by 3 bases and J by 6 bases, with 11 bases between. The CDR3 contains 13 residues. The DNA for the CDR3 is TGTGCCAGCAGTTTCTTAGCGGATCAGACCCAGTACTTC. It is translated as CASSFLADQTQYF.

This clonotype was observed many times. The chain uses TRBV11-2 and TRBJ2-5; D is perhaps TRBD2 (6 bases). The germline CDR1 and CDR2 sequences are SGHAT and FQNNGV. V shed 3 bases and J shed 5 bases, with 22 bases lying between them. CDR3 length equals 17 residues. Here the CDR3 reads CASSFGSLEGWRETQYF. The CDR3 DNA is TGTGCCAGCAGCTTCGGCTCGCTGGAGGGTTGGAGGGAGACCCAGTACTTC.

This clonotype was seen ten or more times. In DNA, the CDR3 is TGTGCCAGCAGCCCCATGTATAGCAATCAGCCCCAGCATTTT. This sequence encodes CASSPMYSNQPQHF. The V gene is TRBV3-1, the J gene TRBJ1-5; D is ambiguous. This CDR3 comprises 14 residues. V was trimmed by 4 bases and J by 0 bases, leaving 7 bases between them. Germline V lookup: CDR1 LGHDT, CDR2 YNNKEL (reference sequence).

Turning to this clonotype: The germline gene is not matched at one end of the junction; a read error may be the cause. The chain has TRBV12-3 or TRBV12-4 and TRBJ1-2; D may be TRBD1 (6 bases). The length of the CDR3 is 14 residues. The CDR3 DNA sequence: TGTGCCAGCAGCGGTACAGGGATTAACTATGGCGACACCTTC. This translates into CASSGTGINYGDTF.

This clonotype was seen at least ten times. The DNA of the CDR3 is TGTGCCAGCACCTACATCATTGGGGGACGTAGCACCGGGGAGCTGTTTTTT. This encodes CASTYIIGGRSTGELFF. The chain combines TRBV12-3 or TRBV12-4 with TRBJ2-2, with D perhaps assigned TRBD1 or TRBD2 (5 bases each). The V gene lost 7 bases and the J gene lost 4 bases, with 22 bases spanning the gap. The CDR3 loop spans 17 amino acids.

This clonotype was seen a handful of times. The V gene is TRBV11-2, the J gene TRBJ2-2, with 8 bases identical to TRBD2. The germline CDR1 and CDR2 sequences are SGHAT and FQNNGV. The V segment lost 5 bases and the J segment 6 bases; nucleotides outside the gene matches: 11. The CDR3 runs to 16 residues. The CDR3 DNA reads TGTGCCAGCAGCGGCTCGGGGGGGGCCATATCCGGGGAGCTGTTTTTT. This encodes CASSGSGGAISGELFF.

V usage is TRBV10-3 and J usage is TRBJ1-1; weak D call: TRBD1 (5 bases). Per the germline V gene, CDR1 is ENHRY and CDR2 is SYGVKD. CDR3 size: 13 residues. The V and J ends lost 4 bases and 5 bases respectively, with 11 bases between them. The CDR3 DNA is TGTGCCATCAGTGGGGCAGGGTGGACTGAAGCTTTCTTT. This gives the protein CAISGAGWTEAFF.

J is TRBJ2-5 and V is TRBV20-1; D is possibly TRBD1 or TRBD2 (5 bases each). The germline V gene encodes CDR1 DFQATT and CDR2 SNEGSKA (reference sequence). V lost 0 bases and J lost 0, with 11 bases in between. CDR3 length: 15 amino acids. In DNA form, the CDR3 reads TGCAGTGCTAGAGATCCCAGGGAGTACCAAGAGACCCAGTACTTC. The encoded protein is CSARDPREYQETQYF.

This clonotype came up a few times. The rearrangement joins TRBV20-1 to TRBJ1-5; D perhaps matches TRBD1 (6 bases). The CDR3 spans 13 residues. Per germline, CDR1 DFQATT and CDR2 SNEGSKA (reference sequence). Trimming shortened V by 6 bases and J by 4 bases, and 13 bases separated the two germline ends. CDR3 loop: CSAMKGVNQPQHF. The CDR3 DNA follows: TGCAGTGCCATGAAGGGGGTTAATCAGCCCCAGCATTTT.

Ten or more counts support this clonotype. V gene TRBV29-1 combines with J gene TRBJ2-7, with 7 nucleotides matching TRBD2. The germline gives CDR1 SQVTM, CDR2 ANQGSEA. The CDR3 length is 13 residues. V lost 6 bases, J lost 3 bases, and 8 bases stayed unmatched. In DNA, the CDR3 is TGCAGCGTCGGGGCGGGGGAGAGCTACGAGCAGTACTTC. Its protein product is CSVGAGESYEQYF.

V is TRBV30 and J is TRBJ1-1; TRBD1 matches 8 bases. V shed 8 bases and J 1 base; nucleotides not matched to a gene: 6. The CDR3 is 13 amino acids. Germline CDR1 is GTSNPN and CDR2 is SVGIG (reference sequence). In DNA form, the CDR3 reads TGTGCCCACCAGGACAGGGCGAACACTGAAGCTTTCTTT. It translates to CAHQDRANTEAFF. Looking up the rest from reference TRBV30 and TRBJ1-1 gives the full variable domain: SQTIHQWPATLVQPVGSPLSLECTVEGTSNPNLYWYRQAAGRGLQLLFYSVGIGQISSEVPQNLSASRPQDRQFILSSKKLLLSDSGFYLCAHQDRANTEAFFGQGTRLTVV.

This clonotype was found many times. This chain connects TRBV5-1 to TRBJ1-1; D is unclear. V was clipped by 4 bases and J by 6 bases, with 13 bases between them. There are 13 residues in the CDR3. Germline V gene sequence: CDR1 SGHRS, CDR2 YFSETQ. CDR3 amino acids: CASSLGEGAEAFF. In DNA form, the CDR3 reads TGCGCCAGCAGCCTCGGCGAAGGTGCTGAAGCTTTCTTT.

In its sample, this clonotype was seen many times. The V call is TRBV6-5, the J call TRBJ2-7; D may be TRBD1 or TRBD2 (5 bases each). The CDR3 contains 15 residues. CDR1 is MNHEY, CDR2 SVGAGI, per germline. Trimming shortened V by 6 bases and J by 0 bases, and 15 bases separated the two germline ends. This CDR3 is CASRYRDGSSYEQYF. The CDR3 DNA is TGTGCCAGCAGATACCGGGACGGTTCCTCCTACGAGCAGTACTTC.

This clonotype was picked up many times. The chain couples TRBV30 to TRBJ1-2; no reliable D call. Per the germline V gene, CDR1 is GTSNPN and CDR2 is SVGIG (reference sequence). Trimming took off 4 bases at V and 8 bases at J, with 17 bases between the two ends. CDR3 length equals 13 residues. CDR3 amino acids: CAWMAQTPGGYTF. In DNA form, the CDR3 reads TGTGCCTGGATGGCACAGACCCCTGGAGGCTACACCTTC.

Note on this clonotype: A much larger clone is a single base away; this may be a read error. The conserved phenylalanine or tryptophan is not found at the CDR3 terminus, so this likely reflects a read error. Because the CDR3's place on the DNA is in doubt, the DNA is left out and the CDR3 is given as listed by TCRdb. The chain is built from TRBV28 and TRBJ2-7; the listed D gene, TRBD1, was not tested against the DNA. Germline V gives CDR1 MDHEN, CDR2 SYDVKM. The length of the CDR3 is 11 amino acids, counting both ends. The CDR3 spells CASSSRSRADY.

This clonotype was picked up many times. The J gene is TRBJ2-2, the V gene TRBV19, with D maybe TRBD2 (5 bases). Per germline, CDR1 LNHDA and CDR2 SQIVND (reference sequence). Trimming took 3 bases from V and 0 from J, leaving 20 bases between them. The CDR3 sequence is 19 residues long. CDR3 loop: CASSMEETPDPSNTGELFF. CDR3 bases: TGTGCCAGTAGTATGGAGGAGACACCCGACCCCTCGAACACCGGGGAGCTGTTTTTT.

This clonotype was counted at least ten times. V usage is TRBV27 and J usage is TRBJ1-1, with 10 bases aligning to TRBD1. The CDR3 consists of 15 residues. Germline CDR1 reads MNHEY; CDR2 reads SMNVEV (reference sequence). J was trimmed by 7 bases and V by 6 bases; bases with no gene match: 11. DNA of the CDR3: TGTGCCAGCAGCGGACTGGGACAGGGGCGCGATGAAGCTTTCTTT. Translating gives CASSGLGQGRDEAFF.

The table lists this clonotype with many counts. The chain joins TRBV7-8 to TRBJ1-3; 7 bases match TRBD1. The CDR3 runs to 15 residues. Trimming removed 5 bases from V and 4 bases from J; junction bases left unmatched: 8. Germline-derived CDR1 and CDR2 are SGHVS and FQNEAQ. Here the CDR3 reads CASSGEQGPGNTIYF. Written as DNA, the CDR3 is TGTGCCAGCAGCGGAGAACAGGGGCCCGGAAACACCATATATTTT.

At least ten counts were recorded for this clonotype. The V and J genes are TRBV11-2 and TRBJ2-5; 8 nucleotides align to TRBD1. The CDR3 runs 15 residues. The germline gives CDR1 SGHAT, CDR2 FQNNGV. Trimming took 5 bases from V and 4 from J; bases not matched to a gene: 9. The CDR3 DNA reads TGTGCCAGCAGCATCAAGCAGGGGGCTGGAGAGACCCAGTACTTC. The encoded protein is CASSIKQGAGETQYF.

This clonotype has a count of ten or more. V usage is TRBV19 and J usage is TRBJ1-5; 7 nucleotides align to TRBD1. The CDR3 consists of 15 residues. Germline V gene data show CDR1 as LNHDA and CDR2 as SQIVND (reference sequence). Trimming at V came to 1 base and at J to 2 bases, leaving 2 bases not matched to a gene. The CDR3 DNA reads TGTGCCAGTAGTATAGGAGGGGGCGGCAATCAGCCCCAGCATTTT. This sequence encodes CASSIGGGGNQPQHF.